These 25 T cell receptor beta chains came from one sample sequenced in a study of monozygotic twins with inflammatory bowel disease. TCRdb reanalyzed the 5' RACE reads and collapses them to one entry per CDR3 protein, without DNA. This table holds 200,000 to 250,000 distinct CDR3 sequences. The sequenced sample consisted of blood. The receptors shown here come from a human donor with ulcerative colitis or Crohn's disease, or a healthy co-twin of an affected twin (not recorded which).

This chain links TRBV27 with TRBJ1-1. The CDR3 loop spans 14 amino acids. Germline V gene data show CDR1 as MNHEY and CDR2 as SMNVEV (reference sequence). The CDR3 region is CASSSHRGNTEAFF.

This sequence joins TRBV6-1 and TRBJ2-2; TCRdb gives TRBD1 as the D gene, but with no DNA this cannot be confirmed. Germline lookup yields CDR1 MNHNS and CDR2 SASEGT. The CDR3 extends over 17 amino acids. The CDR3 reads CASSSKASRVNTGELFF.

The rearrangement links TRBV11-2 to TRBJ2-3; the TCRdb D gene call, TRBD2, has no DNA to confirm it. This CDR3 contains 20 residues. Germline V lookup: CDR1 SGHAT, CDR2 FQNNGV. CDR3 in amino acids: CASSLDGVGLASSSTDTQYF. The full variable domain, rest sourced from reference TRBV11-2 and TRBJ2-3, is EAGVAQSPRYKIIEKRQSVAFWCNPISGHATLYWYQQILGQGPKLLIQFQNNGVVDDSQLPKDRFSAERLKGVDSTLKIQPAKLEDSAVYLCASSLDGVGLASSSTDTQYFGPGTRLTVL.

The chain uses TRBV7-9 and TRBJ2-1. Germline-derived CDR1 and CDR2 are SEHNR and FQNEAQ (reference sequence). There are 14 residues in the CDR3. The CDR3 loop reads CASSPRGTYNEQFF.

V and J are TRBV10-3 and TRBJ2-3; TCRdb gives TRBD1 as the D gene, but with no DNA this cannot be confirmed. This CDR3 spans 15 amino acids. CDR1 is ENHRY, CDR2 SYGVKD, per germline. The CDR3: CAISVEGESTDTQYF.

The chain has TRBV19 and TRBJ2-1. CDR3 size: 13 residues. Looked up from germline, CDR1 is LNHDA and CDR2 is SQIVND (reference sequence). This CDR3 is CASSNKGSNEQFF.

The V call is TRBV12-3 or TRBV12-4, the J call TRBJ2-1; there is no DNA to check the TCRdb D call of TRBD1. The CDR3 consists of 13 residues. CDR3 protein: CATKGGAYNEQFF.

The genes are TRBV2 and TRBJ2-5; absent DNA, TCRdb's TRBD1 call cannot be checked. The CDR3 length is 14 residues. Germline V lookup: CDR1 SNHLY, CDR2 FYNNEI. The CDR3 spells CASSAGTNQETQYF.

The rearrangement joins TRBV10-3 to TRBJ1-1; TCRdb indicates TRBD1, and absent DNA this call remains unverified. Germline CDR1 and CDR2: ENHRY and SYGVKD. The CDR3 totals 15 residues. The CDR3 protein is CAISESQGSNTEAFF.

The chain has TRBV11-2 and TRBJ2-3; TCRdb gives TRBD1 as the D gene, but with no DNA this cannot be confirmed. Germline V gene sequence: CDR1 SGHAT, CDR2 FQNNGV. The CDR3 extends over 17 amino acids. This CDR3 reads CASSPRITGSSTDTQYF. Together with reference TRBV11-2 and TRBJ2-3, the CDR3 gives the full variable domain: EAGVAQSPRYKIIEKRQSVAFWCNPISGHATLYWYQQILGQGPKLLIQFQNNGVVDDSQLPKDRFSAERLKGVDSTLKIQPAKLEDSAVYLCASSPRITGSSTDTQYFGPGTRLTVL.

The chain joins TRBV4-2 to TRBJ1-2; TCRdb's D call, TRBD1, is unchecked because there is no DNA. CDR3 size: 13 residues. Germline CDR1 and CDR2: LGHNA and YNFKEQ. The CDR3 region is CASSQGDVYGYTF.

The chain is built from TRBV2 and TRBJ1-6. Germline CDR1 is SNHLY and CDR2 is FYNNEI. The length of the CDR3 is 17 residues. CDR3 sequence: CASSRALLSSYNSPLHF.

This chain joins TRBV11-1 and TRBJ2-1; TCRdb reports TRBD2, a call that lacks DNA to check it against. The CDR3 sequence is 15 residues long. Germline assignment: CDR1 SGHAT and CDR2 FQDESV (reference sequence). This CDR3 is CASSFVQRGSAEQFF.

The rearrangement uses TRBV7-2 and TRBJ2-7; TCRdb indicates TRBD2, and absent DNA this call remains unverified. This CDR3 has 15 residues. Germline V gene lookup returns CDR1 SGHTA and CDR2 FQGNSA. This CDR3 reads CASSLSSGGRYEQYF.

The rearrangement joins TRBV7-8 to TRBJ1-1. Per the germline V gene, CDR1 is SGHVS and CDR2 is FQNEAQ. CDR3 length equals 13 residues. CDR3 in amino acids: CASSLRGVGEAFF.

The V call is TRBV27, the J call TRBJ2-1; TCRdb picks TRBD1, but there is no DNA to check that call. The CDR3 extends over 18 amino acids. Per the germline V gene, CDR1 is MNHEY and CDR2 is SMNVEV (reference sequence). This CDR3 is CASSPSGGGRSRNNEQFF.

The V call is TRBV29-1, the J call TRBJ1-1; with no DNA, the TCRdb D assignment of TRBD1 cannot be verified. Germline V gene data show CDR1 as SQVTM and CDR2 as ANQGSEA. The CDR3 totals 12 residues. The CDR3 sequence is CSAASYPTEAFF.

The chain has TRBV20-1 and TRBJ2-3; lacking DNA, the TRBD2 call made by TCRdb goes unchecked. The germline V gene encodes CDR1 DFQATT and CDR2 SNEGSKA (reference sequence). There are 15 residues in the CDR3. The CDR3 sequence is CSAPLAGNGGDTQYF.

The V call is TRBV28, the J call TRBJ1-2; TCRdb lists TRBD1, though no DNA is available to test this call. CDR3 size: 15 residues. Germline loops: CDR1 MDHEN, CDR2 SYDVKM. The CDR3 here is CASSSPSQGRNGYTF.

This chain's CDR3 is CIRANQGRASPLHF. The chain links TRBV20-1 to TRBJ1-6; the TCRdb call, TRBD1, lacks DNA for checking. CDR1 and CDR2 from the germline V gene are DFQATT and SNEGSKA (reference sequence). This CDR3 comprises 14 residues.

The rearrangement links TRBV10-3 to TRBJ2-5; TCRdb indicates TRBD2, and absent DNA this call remains unverified. From germline, CDR1 is ENHRY and CDR2 SYGVKD. The CDR3 loop spans 17 amino acids. The chain's CDR3 is CAISESNLAGGRGTQYF.

The chain has TRBV20-1 and TRBJ2-3; TCRdb selects TRBD1, and the lack of DNA leaves this call unchecked. CDR1 is DFQATT, CDR2 SNEGSKA, per germline (reference sequence). This CDR3 is built from 14 residues. The CDR3 loop reads CSITKGGYTDTQYF.

The rearrangement links TRBV7-2 to TRBJ2-1; TCRdb selects TRBD1, and the lack of DNA leaves this call unchecked. The CDR3 runs to 16 residues. CDR1 is SGHTA and CDR2 is FQGNSA in the germline V gene. The CDR3 loop is CASSLPGQEAYNEQFF.

The chain has TRBV5-6 and TRBJ2-4; without DNA, the TCRdb call of TRBD1 cannot be checked. Germline V lookup: CDR1 SGHDT, CDR2 YYEEEE. This CDR3 contains 13 residues. The CDR3: CASSLVPGQEVDF.

The chain joins TRBV7-9 to TRBJ1-2. From germline, CDR1 is SEHNR and CDR2 FQNEAQ (reference sequence). The CDR3 spans 16 residues. CDR3 sequence: CASSFVREAGLLGYTF.